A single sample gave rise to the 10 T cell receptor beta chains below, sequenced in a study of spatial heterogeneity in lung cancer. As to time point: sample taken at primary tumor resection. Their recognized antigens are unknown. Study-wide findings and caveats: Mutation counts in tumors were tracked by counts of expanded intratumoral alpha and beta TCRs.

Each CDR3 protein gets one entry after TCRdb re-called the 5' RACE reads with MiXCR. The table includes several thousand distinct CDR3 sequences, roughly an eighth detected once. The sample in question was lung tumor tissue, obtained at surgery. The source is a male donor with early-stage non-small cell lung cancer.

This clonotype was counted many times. The DNA of the CDR3 is TGTGCCAGCTCACAGGGACAGGGGCCCTACGAGCAGTACTTC. Protein sequence: CASSQGQGPYEQYF. The chain has TRBV18 and TRBJ2-7; 10 positions agree with TRBD1. The CDR3 has 14 residues. Germline assignment: CDR1 KGHSH and CDR2 LQKENI. V was pared by 4 bases and J by 2 bases, with 2 bases of the junction left unmatched.

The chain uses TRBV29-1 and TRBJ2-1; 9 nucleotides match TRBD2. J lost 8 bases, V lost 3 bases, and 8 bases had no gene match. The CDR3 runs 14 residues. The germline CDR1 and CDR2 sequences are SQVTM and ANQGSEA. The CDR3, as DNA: TGCAGCGTTGAGCGGGAGGGCCTAAACTATGAGCAGTTCTTC. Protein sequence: CSVEREGLNYEQFF.

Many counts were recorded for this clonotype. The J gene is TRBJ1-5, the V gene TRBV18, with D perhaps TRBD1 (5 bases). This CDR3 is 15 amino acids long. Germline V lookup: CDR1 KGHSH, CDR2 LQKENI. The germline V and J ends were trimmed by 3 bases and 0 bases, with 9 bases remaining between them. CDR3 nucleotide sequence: TGTGCCAGCTCACCCCAGGGAAATAGCAATCAGCCCCAGCATTTT. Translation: CASSPQGNSNQPQHF.

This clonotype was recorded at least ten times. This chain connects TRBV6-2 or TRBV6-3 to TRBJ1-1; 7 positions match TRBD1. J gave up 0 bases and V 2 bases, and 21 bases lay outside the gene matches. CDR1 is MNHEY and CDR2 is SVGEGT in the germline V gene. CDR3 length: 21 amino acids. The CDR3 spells CASSYHPYTRDSPSMNTEAFF. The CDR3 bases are TGTGCCAGCAGTTACCATCCTTATACCCGGGACAGCCCTTCAATGAACACTGAAGCTTTCTTT.

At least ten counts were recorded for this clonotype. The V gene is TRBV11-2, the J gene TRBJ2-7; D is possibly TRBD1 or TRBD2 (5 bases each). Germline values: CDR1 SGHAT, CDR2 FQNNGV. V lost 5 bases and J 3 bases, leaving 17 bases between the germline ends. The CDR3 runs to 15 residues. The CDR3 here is CASSLTSTDYYEQYF. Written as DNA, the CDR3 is TGTGCCAGCAGCCTGACATCGACAGACTACTACGAGCAGTACTTC.

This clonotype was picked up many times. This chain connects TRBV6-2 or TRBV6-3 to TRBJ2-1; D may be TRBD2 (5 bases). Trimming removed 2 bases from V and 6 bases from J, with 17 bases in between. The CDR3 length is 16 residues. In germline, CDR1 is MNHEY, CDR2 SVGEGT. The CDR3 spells CASSYGPGFSVNEQFF. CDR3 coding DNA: TGTGCCAGCAGTTACGGGCCGGGGTTTTCTGTCAATGAGCAGTTCTTC.

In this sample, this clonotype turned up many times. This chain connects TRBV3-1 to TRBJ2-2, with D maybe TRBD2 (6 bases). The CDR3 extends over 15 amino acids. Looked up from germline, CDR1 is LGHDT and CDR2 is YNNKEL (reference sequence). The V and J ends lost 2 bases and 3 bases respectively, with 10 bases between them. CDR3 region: CASSQPGSYTGELFF. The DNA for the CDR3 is TGTGCCAGCAGCCAACCCGGGAGTTACACCGGGGAGCTGTTTTTT.

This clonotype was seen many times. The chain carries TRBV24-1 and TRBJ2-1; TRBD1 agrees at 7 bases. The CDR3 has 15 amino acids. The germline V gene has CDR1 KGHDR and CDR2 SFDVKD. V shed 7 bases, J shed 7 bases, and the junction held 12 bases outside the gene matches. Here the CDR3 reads CATSRQGRMDNEQFF. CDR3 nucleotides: TGTGCCACCAGCAGACAGGGAAGGATGGATAATGAGCAGTTCTTC.

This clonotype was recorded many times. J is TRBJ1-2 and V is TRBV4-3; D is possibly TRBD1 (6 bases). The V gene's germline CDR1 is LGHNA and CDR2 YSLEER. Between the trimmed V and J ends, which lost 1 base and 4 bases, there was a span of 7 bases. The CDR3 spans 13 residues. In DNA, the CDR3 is TGCGCCAGCAGCCAAGGGACAGCCTATGGCTACACCTTC. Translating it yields CASSQGTAYGYTF.

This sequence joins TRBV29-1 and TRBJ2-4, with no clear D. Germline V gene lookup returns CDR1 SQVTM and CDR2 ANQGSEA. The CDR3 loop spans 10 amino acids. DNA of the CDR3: TGCAGTGCTAGAGTCGGCATTCAGTACTTC. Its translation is CSARVGIQYF.